What follows is one T cell receptor beta chain and its context. Its antigen is unknown. This could be a read error, since a much larger clone is one nucleotide away. The data belong to a study of cytomegalovirus exposure and HLA in healthy donors. PCR was performed using 60 Vbeta and 13 Jbeta primers. Repertoires were generated with immunoSEQ multiplex PCR, while TCRdb's copy carries only in-frame clones and drops some. This sample has about 82,000 clones, with roughly 74% found just once. Findings of the study overall: Analyses of presence and absence presupposed an approximately uniform sequencing depth across donors.

Trimming at V came to 3 bases and at J to 0 bases, leaving 3 bases not matched to a gene. Germline V gene sequence: CDR1 SGHNT, CDR2 YENEEA. This CDR3 is built from 16 residues. Sequencing was done on a sample of PBMCs. The receptor was isolated from a woman in her forties or fifties in good health and CMV-seropositive. The chain couples TRBV11-3 to TRBJ2-3; 10 bases fit TRBD2. In DNA, the CDR3 is TGTGCCAGCAGCTTGGGACTAGCGCCTAGCACAGATACGCAGTATTTT. Translation: CASSLGLAPSTDTQYF.